The rows below give T cell receptor beta chains drawn from one sample of a study of shared clonotypes between healthy human individuals. The protocol was immunoSEQ multiplex PCR, while the TCRdb copy is restricted to in-frame clones and leaves out a portion. The profile shows 550,000 to 850,000 clones, 72% of them singletons. Sample: memory CD4+ T cells sorted from blood. The receptor set was obtained from a woman in her twenties or thirties in good health. Each CDR3 is given with its conserved first and last residue. The D gene is left open where the match is weak. Clone size is given for some rows only: seen once, a few or many times, or a class if the clone is expanded.

v_call	clone_size	j_call	d_call	cdr3_nt	cdr3_aa
TRBV7-9	few	TRBJ2-1	-	TGTGCCAGCAGCTCTCAGAATGAGCAGTTCTTC	CASSSQNEQFF
TRBV29-1	-	TRBJ2-7	-	TGCAGCGTTGAAGAAAATCAGGGGTACGAGCAGTACTTC	CSVEENQGYEQYF
TRBV4-1	many	TRBJ2-1	-	TGTGCCAGCAGCCAAGTTGGGAGCTCCTACAATGAGCAGTTCTTC	CASSQVGSSYNEQFF
TRBV27	-	TRBJ2-3	-	TGTGCCAGCAGTTCAGGGGAGGGGACAGATACGCAGTATTTT	CASSSGEGTDTQYF
TRBV4-1	-	TRBJ2-7	TRBD2	TGCGCCAGCAGCCAACTCCAGACTAGCAGGAGGGGCGAGCAGTACTTC	CASSQLQTSRRGEQYF
TRBV2	-	TRBJ2-7	TRBD2	TGTGCCAGCAGTGAATGGGGGACTAGCTACGAGCAGTACTTC	CASSEWGTSYEQYF
TRBV6-4	-	TRBJ1-2	-	TGTGCCAGCAGTGACTCGAAGGGCCTCTATGGCTACACCTTC	CASSDSKGLYGYTF
TRBV7-6	-	TRBJ2-7	-	TGTGCCAGCAGCTCCCAGGAAGCACGGGTATCCGAGCAGTACTTC	CASSSQEARVSEQYF
TRBV25-1	-	TRBJ2-1	TRBD2	TGTGCCAGCAGCGTCTCGGGGGGGGAAGGGGATGAGCAGTTCTTC	CASSVSGGEGDEQFF
TRBV2	few	TRBJ2-2	-	TGTGCCAGCAGTTCGGCCGGGGAGCTGTTTTTT	CASSSAGELFF
TRBV7-9	once	TRBJ1-1	-	TGTGCCAGCAGCTTCCAAGGGGGGCGGAACACTGAAGCTTTCTTT	CASSFQGGRNTEAFF
TRBV6-5	-	TRBJ2-1	-	TGTGCCAGCAGTCGGGAGAACGACAATGAGCAGTTCTTC	CASSRENDNEQFF
TRBV23-1	-	TRBJ2-5	-	TGCGCCAGCAGTCAAACCGGACTCTCACAAGAGACCCAGTACTTC	CASSQTGLSQETQYF
TRBV10-3	-	TRBJ2-5	TRBD2	TGTGCCATCAGAGCGACTAGCGGAGAAGAGACCCAGTACTTC	CAIRATSGEETQYF
TRBV18	-	TRBJ1-2	TRBD1	TGTGCCAGCGCTCACCGACAGGGTCGGGATGGCTACACCTTC	CASAHRQGRDGYTF
TRBV19	-	TRBJ2-7	-	TGTGCCAGTAGTATTTTTATCGGGAGTCGCTACGAGCAGTACTTC	CASSIFIGSRYEQYF
TRBV2	-	TRBJ2-2	-	TGTGCCAGCTCCGGGACGGGGGATATGACCGGGGAGCTGTTTTTT	CASSGTGDMTGELFF
TRBV6-1	-	TRBJ1-5	-	TGTGCCAGCAGTGCTAGGGACCTCCCAATCATGCCCCAGCATTTT	CASSARDLPIMPQHF
TRBV29-1	-	TRBJ1-2	-	TGCAGCGTTATTCGGGCCACCTATGGCTACACCTTC	CSVIRATYGYTF
TRBV29-1	-	TRBJ2-7	-	TGCAGCCCCCGTTACCGGGACCGCTACTTC	CSPRYRDRYF
TRBV2	few	TRBJ2-7	-	TGTGCCAGCAAACGAATGTATCTCGAGCAGTACTTC	CASKRMYLEQYF
TRBV20-1	-	TRBJ1-1	-	TGCAGTGCTAGTACGAACACTGAAGCTTTCTTT	CSASTNTEAFF
TRBV15	few	TRBJ2-7	TRBD2	TGTGCCACCAGCAGAAAAAAGACTAGCGGGATTAGCTCCTACGAGCAGTACTTC	CATSRKKTSGISSYEQYF
TRBV5-1	-	TRBJ1-5	TRBD1	TGCGCCAGCAGCTTGGACGGACAGGCGCGGCAGCCCCAGCATTTT	CASSLDGQARQPQHF
TRBV11-2	-	TRBJ1-1	-	TGTGCCAGCAGCCAACTTAGCGGGATCGAGAACACTGAAGCTTTCTTT	CASSQLSGIENTEAFF
TRBV7-2	-	TRBJ2-7	TRBD2	TGTGCCAGCAGCATTAATAGCGGGGGAGCCTACGAGCAGTACTTC	CASSINSGGAYEQYF
TRBV28	many	TRBJ1-1	TRBD1	TGTGCCAGCACACAGGGGGCGTCGATGAACACTGAAGCTTTCTTT	CASTQGASMNTEAFF
TRBV28	-	TRBJ1-5	-	TGTGCCAGCAGTTTGGCAGGGGAAAGGTATAGCAATCAGCCCCAGCATTTT	CASSLAGERYSNQPQHF
TRBV14	once	TRBJ2-5	TRBD2	TGTGCCAGCAGCTCACTAGCGGGAGTTGAGACCCAGTACTTC	CASSSLAGVETQYF
TRBV7-8	-	TRBJ2-7	-	TGTGCCAGTAGCTTAGCTGTCACCGTCTACGAGCAGTACTTC	CASSLAVTVYEQYF
TRBV30	-	TRBJ1-2	-	TGTGCCTCACAGCGACAGCCCGGGGGACATGGCTACACCTTC	CASQRQPGGHGYTF
TRBV6-5	-	TRBJ1-3	TRBD1	TGTGCCAGCAGACCGACAGGGACGGGAAACACCATATATTTT	CASRPTGTGNTIYF
TRBV5-1	-	TRBJ2-1	TRBD2	TGCGCCAGCAGCTTGATAGGCGGAGCGGGAGGGCCGGGTGAGCAGTTCTTC	CASSLIGGAGGPGEQFF
TRBV5-1	-	TRBJ2-7	-	TGCGCCAGCAGTCAGGGGAGCTCCTACGAGCAGTACTTC	CASSQGSSYEQYF
TRBV5-1	-	TRBJ2-1	TRBD2	TGCGCCAGCAGCTTGATAACGGGAGGACAAAATGAGCAGTTCTTC	CASSLITGGQNEQFF
TRBV28	few	TRBJ2-1	TRBD2	TGTGCCAGCAGCCCTGGAGCGGGAGACTACAATGAGCAGTTCTTC	CASSPGAGDYNEQFF
TRBV5-1	few	TRBJ1-2	TRBD1	TGCGCCAGCAGCCCGGACCGGTCAGAGACAGGGCGCTATGGCTACACCTTC	CASSPDRSETGRYGYTF
TRBV27	-	TRBJ1-2	TRBD1	TGTGCCAGCAGTACTCTCGTCGCCTGGACAGGGGGCTACTATGGCTACACCTTC	CASSTLVAWTGGYYGYTF
TRBV7-2	few	TRBJ2-5	-	TGTGCCAGCAGCCGACAGCTTCAAGAGACCCAGTACTTC	CASSRQLQETQYF
TRBV5-1	-	TRBJ1-4	TRBD1	TGCGCCAGCAGCGTGGGACAGATAGCAACTAATGAAAAACTGTTTTTT	CASSVGQIATNEKLFF
TRBV18	-	TRBJ2-5	-	TGTGCCAGCTCACCACCGTTGGTTCGAGCCGTAGAGACCCAGTACTTC	CASSPPLVRAVETQYF
TRBV23-1	-	TRBJ2-7	TRBD1	TGCGCCAGCAGTCATTACGGACAGGGGGACGAGCAGTACTTC	CASSHYGQGDEQYF
TRBV6-1	-	TRBJ1-5	-	TGTGCCAGCAGTGAAGCCGGGAGCTACAATCAGCCCCAGCATTTT	CASSEAGSYNQPQHF
TRBV10-1	-	TRBJ2-3	TRBD2	TGCGCCAGCAGTGTCTTAGCGGGAGGGGAAGATACGCAGTATTTT	CASSVLAGGEDTQYF
TRBV7-2	many	TRBJ2-2	TRBD2	TGTGCCAGCAGCTTATTGCTAGCGGGAGTTGGGGAGCTGTTTTTT	CASSLLLAGVGELFF
TRBV28	once	TRBJ2-5	TRBD2	TGTGCCAGTAGACTAGCGGGAGGTAGAGAGACCCAGTACTTC	CASRLAGGRETQYF
TRBV4-2	-	TRBJ1-3	-	TGTGCCAGCAGCCCAACTATATCAGGGTTGTCCGGAAACACCATATATTTT	CASSPTISGLSGNTIYF
TRBV5-6	-	TRBJ2-7	TRBD2	TGTGCCAGCAGCTCGTCTAGCGGGAGTTCCGAGCAGTACTTC	CASSSSSGSSEQYF
TRBV5-1	few	TRBJ1-2	-	TGCGCCAGCAGCTTGCTGGCTAAGGGACCGGATGGCTACACCTTC	CASSLLAKGPDGYTF
TRBV6-5	-	TRBJ2-7	-	TGTGCCAGCAGTTCACAGGGAGCAACTGACTACGAGCAGTACTTC	CASSSQGATDYEQYF
TRBV10-3	-	TRBJ2-3	-	TGTGCCATCAGTGAGTCGACGGGAGCGGCAGATACGCAGTATTTT	CAISESTGAADTQYF
TRBV12-5	few	TRBJ2-2	-	TGTGCTAGTGGAGGTCAGGGGATAACCGGGGAGCTGTTTTTT	CASGGQGITGELFF
TRBV10-3	-	TRBJ2-7	TRBD2	TGTGCCAGCAGCCTTGAATTGACTAGCGGGAGCGACGAGCAGTACTTC	CASSLELTSGSDEQYF
TRBV14	-	TRBJ2-3	-	TGTGCCAGCAGCCAGACTAGTCCCCCAGATACGCAGTATTTT	CASSQTSPPDTQYF
TRBV28	once	TRBJ2-1	-	TGTGCCAGCAGTCCCACAGGGACGGGAGAGTCCTACAATGAGCAGTTCTTC	CASSPTGTGESYNEQFF